The 16 T cell receptor beta chains presented below share a single source sample, sequenced in a study of blood T cell repertoires in COVID-19. Clones were sequenced by immunoSEQ multiplex PCR, and TCRdb holds only the in-frame ones, with some missing. The repertoire has over 100,000 clones, approximately 80% of them found once; the top ten carry roughly 0.83%. Sequencing input: peripheral blood. The receptors were sampled from a woman in her sixties or seventies with acute or convalescent COVID-19.

V is TRBV7-2 and J is TRBJ2-5, with a possible D match to TRBD2 (7 bases). The CDR3 runs to 14 residues. V lost 7 bases to trimming and J lost 3 bases, with 15 bases between them. Germline V gives CDR1 SGHTA, CDR2 FQGNSA. CDR3 region: CASTPGGYKETQYF. The DNA of the CDR3 is TGTGCCAGCACCCCGGGGGGCTACAAAGAGACCCAGTACTTC.

The rearrangement uses TRBV6-5 and TRBJ1-3, with D uncertain. Germline CDR1 and CDR2: MNHEY and SVGAGI. This CDR3 contains 13 residues. Trimming took 6 bases from V and 7 from J, leaving 13 bases between them. CDR3 nucleotides: TGTGCCAGCAGCGGGAATTTTGGGAACACCATATATTTT. This codes for CASSGNFGNTIYF.

This rearrangement joins TRBV5-1 to TRBJ2-5, with D possibly being TRBD1 (5 bases). This CDR3 is 13 amino acids long. V lost 4 bases to trimming and J lost 2 bases, with 9 bases between them. Germline loops: CDR1 SGHRS, CDR2 YFSETQ. The CDR3 DNA reads as TGCGCCAGCAGCAACCAGGGACAAGAGACCCAGTACTTC. As protein: CASSNQGQETQYF.

This clone was seen more than once but under ten times. The same CDR3 also results from other DNA sequences found in this sample. The rearrangement uses TRBV3-1 (or the pseudogene TRBV3-2) and TRBJ1-1, with D uncertain. With 4 bases removed from V and 2 bases from J, the gap between germline ends came to 8 bases. This CDR3 is built from 13 residues. Looked up from germline, CDR1 is LGHDT and CDR2 is YNNKEL (reference sequence). The CDR3 nucleotides read TGTGCCAGCAGCCTCCCGGGAAACACTGAAGCTTTCTTT. Encoded protein: CASSLPGNTEAFF.

The J gene is TRBJ2-1, the V gene TRBV5-1; no firm D call. V lost 0 bases and J 4 bases, leaving 11 bases between the germline ends. The CDR3 has 15 amino acids. Germline CDR1 reads SGHRS; CDR2 reads YFSETQ. Written as DNA, the CDR3 is TGCGCCAGCAGCTTGGTCAGTAGCACGTACAATGAGCAGTTCTTC. Its translation is CASSLVSSTYNEQFF.

The sample holds a few counts of this clone. The chain links TRBV19 to TRBJ2-7; 10 nucleotides match TRBD2. Germline V gene sequence: CDR1 LNHDA, CDR2 SQIVND (reference sequence). V dropped 7 bases and J dropped 4; count of bases not matched to a gene: 4. The CDR3 totals 13 residues. The CDR3 nucleotides are TGTGCCAGTAATAAGCGGGAGGGTTACGAGCAGTACTTC. Amino acids: CASNKREGYEQYF.

This chain uses TRBV11-3 with TRBJ2-7; 7 nucleotides align to TRBD2. Germline V gene sequence: CDR1 SGHNT, CDR2 YENEEA. With V trimmed by 4 bases and J by 2 bases, 8 bases remained unmatched. The CDR3 runs to 15 residues. DNA of the CDR3: TGTGCCAGCAGCTCTGGACTAGGGGCCGCCTACGAGCAGTACTTC. It yields the protein CASSSGLGAAYEQYF.

The chain combines TRBV6-6 with TRBJ1-5; D possibly corresponds to TRBD1 (5 bases). The ends were cut back, 6 bases at V and 5 bases at J, with 17 bases in the middle. The CDR3 is 15 amino acids. CDR1 and CDR2 from the germline V gene are MNHNY and SVGAGI (reference sequence). The CDR3 reads CASSKRGGGDQPQHF. As DNA, the CDR3 is TGTGCCAGCAGCAAACGCGGGGGAGGGGATCAGCCCCAGCATTTT.

J is TRBJ1-6 and V is TRBV28; weak D call: TRBD1 (5 bases). V gave up 7 bases and J gave up 7 bases, with 14 bases separating them. CDR1 MDHEN and CDR2 SYDVKM come from the germline V gene. The CDR3 contains 14 residues. The CDR3 loop is CASTPGGGNSPLHF. The CDR3 DNA is TGTGCCAGCACTCCCGGGGGGGGGAATTCACCCCTCCACTTT.

The gene calls are TRBV7-3 and TRBJ2-7, with 9 bases identical to TRBD2. This CDR3 is 15 amino acids long. The germline gives CDR1 SGHTA, CDR2 FQGTGA. The J segment lost 1 base and the V segment lost 2 bases, leaving 3 bases of the junction unmatched. The CDR3 DNA follows: TGTGCCAGCAGCTTAGATACTAGCGGGTCCTACGAGCAGTACTTC. Amino acid sequence: CASSLDTSGSYEQYF. The complete variable domain, with remaining parts taken from reference TRBV7-3 and TRBJ2-7, reads GAGVSQTPSNKVTEKGKYVELRCDPISGHTALYWYRQSLGQGPEFLIYFQGTGAADDSGLPNDRFFAVRPEGSVSTLKIQRTERGDSAVYLCASSLDTSGSYEQYFGPGTRLTVT.

V is TRBV6-2 or TRBV6-3 and J is TRBJ2-1; 8 positions agree with TRBD2. Trimming took 4 bases from V and 7 from J; bases not matched to a gene: 6. CDR3 size: 14 residues. CDR1 is MNHEY and CDR2 is SVGEGT in the germline V gene. In nucleotides, the CDR3 is TGTGCCAGCAGTTTAGCGGGGAGCATTAATGAGCAGTTCTTC. Amino acids: CASSLAGSINEQFF.

J is TRBJ1-4 and V is TRBV6-6; weak D call: TRBD1 (6 bases). This CDR3 contains 13 residues. Germline V gene lookup returns CDR1 MNHNY and CDR2 SVGAGI (reference sequence). V was clipped by 6 bases and J by 16 bases, with 21 bases between them. CDR3 protein: CASSIKLDRKPFF. CDR3 coding DNA: TGTGCCAGCAGCATTAAGTTGGACAGAAAGCCGTTTTTT.

This chain joins TRBV13 and TRBJ1-5; possibly TRBD1 for D (6 bases). Per germline, CDR1 PRHDT and CDR2 FYEKMQ (reference sequence). V lost 5 bases and J lost 4, with 12 bases in between. The CDR3 consists of 14 residues. The CDR3 DNA reads TGTGCCAGCAGCAGGGGGGGATATAATCAGCCCCAGCATTTT. Its protein is CASSRGGYNQPQHF.

The chain joins TRBV4-2 to TRBJ2-1; D is uncertain. Germline V CDR1 and CDR2: LGHNA, YNFKEQ. The CDR3 totals 14 residues. The germline V and J ends were trimmed by 1 base and 5 bases, with 9 bases remaining between them. The CDR3 protein is CASSQGLVDNEQFF. In DNA form, the CDR3 reads TGTGCCAGCAGCCAAGGACTGGTGGACAATGAGCAGTTCTTC.

The chain joins TRBV19 to TRBJ1-1, with D perhaps matching TRBD1 (5 bases). CDR3 length: 14 amino acids. The V and J ends lost 4 bases and 5 bases respectively, with 14 bases between them. From germline, CDR1 is LNHDA and CDR2 SQIVND (reference sequence). The CDR3 is CASSSQRGGTEAFF. The CDR3 nucleotides read TGTGCCAGTAGTAGCCAAAGGGGTGGGACTGAAGCTTTCTTT.

J is TRBJ2-7 and V is TRBV6-1, with D possibly being TRBD1 (5 bases). From germline, CDR1 is MNHNS and CDR2 SASEGT. The CDR3 is 15 residues long. With 1 base removed from V and 2 bases from J, the gap between germline ends came to 12 bases. CDR3 in amino acids: CASSEGRAPTYEQYF. CDR3 bases: TGTGCCAGCAGTGAAGGCAGGGCACCTACCTACGAGCAGTACTTC.